The rows below give T cell receptor beta chains drawn from one sample of a study of STAT5B mutations in CD4+ large granular lymphocyte leukemia. Measured with immunoSEQ multiplex PCR; TCRdb has only the in-frame clones, and not every one. Counted here are about 18,000 clones, approximately 84% occurring once; the ten biggest clones make up less than 15%. Sequencing used CD4+ T cells from blood buffy coats. The receptors shown here come from a human donor in good health. Each CDR3 is given with its conserved first and last residue. A D gene is named only where the DNA matches it firmly. Rows give clone size only sometimes, using once, few, many, or a class for an expanded clone.

clone size | D gene | CDR3 length | J gene | V gene | CDR3 DNA | CDR3 protein
once | TRBD1 | 17 | TRBJ1-1 | TRBV18 | TGTGCCAGCTCACCACCGGGGACAGGGGGCTCTGGAACTGAAGCTTTCTTT | CASSPPGTGGSGTEAFF
few | - | 15 | TRBJ1-3 | TRBV4-1 | TGCGCCAGCAGCCAAGTCACCCCTCCTCGAAACACCATATATTTT | CASSQVTPPRNTIYF
- | - | 15 | TRBJ1-4 | TRBV6-1 | TGTGCCAGCAGTGGGTTACAGGGAACTAATGAAAAACTGTTTTTT | CASSGLQGTNEKLFF
- | TRBD2 | 15 | TRBJ2-5 | TRBV4-1 | TGCGCCAGCAGGCAGGGACTAGCGGGAGGTGAGACCCAGTACTTC | CASRQGLAGGETQYF
- | - | 16 | TRBJ2-5 | TRBV7-8 | TGTGCCAGCAGCTTAGGCTCGAAGGGCTTTCAAGAGACCCAGTACTTC | CASSLGSKGFQETQYF
- | - | 14 | TRBJ2-6 | TRBV30 | TGTGCCTGGGGGGGAATATCTGGGGCCAACGTCCTGACTTTC | CAWGGISGANVLTF
- | - | 14 | TRBJ1-4 | TRBV6-5 | TGTGCCAGCAGCCAAACAGGGCGGGGTGAAAAACTGTTTTTT | CASSQTGRGEKLFF
- | - | 14 | TRBJ1-2 | TRBV6-6 | TGTGCCAGCAACGATGACACGTCTAACTATGGCTACACCTTC | CASNDDTSNYGYTF
- | - | 15 | TRBJ1-5 | TRBV7-2 | TGTGCCAGCAGCTTAGAAGCAGGGGTGCGACAGCCCCAGCATTTT | CASSLEAGVRQPQHF
- | - | 12 | TRBJ1-1 | TRBV6-5 | TGTGCCAGCGGACAGATGAACACTGAAGCTTTCTTT | CASGQMNTEAFF
- | TRBD2 | 15 | TRBJ2-7 | TRBV6-1 | TGTGCCAGCAGTAAGGCGGGGACTACCCCCTACGAGCAGTACTTC | CASSKAGTTPYEQYF
- | - | 12 | TRBJ2-5 | TRBV10-3 | TGTGCCACCGAGGACACCCAAGAGACCCAGTACTTC | CATEDTQETQYF
- | TRBD2 | 16 | TRBJ2-3 | TRBV7-9 | TGTGCCAGCAGCAAGGGGACTAGCGGGAGCACAGATACGCAGTATTTT | CASSKGTSGSTDTQYF
- | TRBD2 | 18 | TRBJ2-1 | TRBV19 | TGTGCCAGTAGTATGAGCAGGGGACTAGCGGGAGTAGGCCATGAGCAGTTCTTC | CASSMSRGLAGVGHEQFF
- | - | 13 | TRBJ2-1 | TRBV10-1 | TGCGCCAGCAGTGAGGTTATAGACGGCGAGCAGTTCTTC | CASSEVIDGEQFF
- | - | 15 | TRBJ2-7 | TRBV10-1 | TGCGCCAGCAGTGCGTCCGGGCCGGGTCGCTACGAGCAGTACTTC | CASSASGPGRYEQYF
- | TRBD2 | 16 | TRBJ2-3 | TRBV9 | TGTGCCAGCAGCACCCCTCAAGCGGGAGAGGGAGATACGCAGTATTTT | CASSTPQAGEGDTQYF
- | - | 17 | TRBJ1-5 | TRBV6-1 | TGTGCCAGCAGTGAATTTCCGCAGGTTAATAGCAATCAGCCCCAGCATTTT | CASSEFPQVNSNQPQHF
- | - | 13 | TRBJ2-7 | TRBV30 | TGTGCCTGGAAACGGACGCCAACCTACGAGCAGTACTTC | CAWKRTPTYEQYF
- | - | 12 | TRBJ2-1 | TRBV9 | TGTGCCAGCAGCGCCGGGGGCAATGAGCAGTTCTTC | CASSAGGNEQFF
- | - | 11 | TRBJ2-1 | TRBV6-5 | TGTGCCAGCAGCCGGCTCCCAGGGCTATTCTTC | CASSRLPGLFF
- | - | 12 | TRBJ2-1 | TRBV10-2 | TGCGCCAGCACCCCTAGCGACAATGAGCAGTTCTTC | CASTPSDNEQFF
- | TRBD1 | 15 | TRBJ1-5 | TRBV7-6 | TGTGCCAGCAGCTTAGGAGACAGGGCGGATCAGCCCCAGCATTTT | CASSLGDRADQPQHF
- | TRBD2 | 17 | TRBJ2-1 | TRBV19 | TGTGCCAGTAGTGAGGGACTAGCGGGAAGCTCCTACAATGAGCAGTTCTTC | CASSEGLAGSSYNEQFF
- | TRBD1 | 15 | TRBJ1-3 | TRBV12-5 | TGTGCTAGTGGTTTGGACAGGGGGCCTGGAAACACCATATATTTT | CASGLDRGPGNTIYF
- | - | 12 | TRBJ1-2 | TRBV28 | TGTGCCAGCAGTTACCCGAATTATGGCTACACCTTC | CASSYPNYGYTF
- | TRBD1 | 14 | TRBJ1-1 | TRBV10-3 | TGTGCCATCAGTGAGCCACAGGGGGCGACTGAAGCTTTCTTT | CAISEPQGATEAFF
- | TRBD2 | 13 | TRBJ2-7 | TRBV11-2 | TGTGCCAGCAGCTCCGGGACTAGCGGGAGCCGGTACTTC | CASSSGTSGSRYF
- | TRBD2 | 18 | TRBJ2-5 | TRBV14 | TGTGCCAGCAGCCCGAGGACTAGCGGGAGGGCCAGTCAAGAGACCCAGTACTTC | CASSPRTSGRASQETQYF
- | TRBD2 | 15 | TRBJ2-7 | TRBV9 | TGTGCCAGCAGCGTAGGGCAGCGGGAGGTGTACGAGCAGTACTTC | CASSVGQREVYEQYF
once | - | 13 | TRBJ2-7 | TRBV27 | TGTGCCAGCAGTTTATCCCGGGGAGGCGAGCAGTACTTC | CASSLSRGGEQYF
- | - | 14 | TRBJ1-2 | TRBV5-6 | TGTGCCAGCAGCTGGTTTGCGGGTGAAGCAGCCTACACCTTC | CASSWFAGEAAYTF
few | TRBD1 | 14 | TRBJ1-1 | TRBV7-9 | TGTGCCAGCAGCTTCGGGACAGGGGGCGATGAAGCTTTCTTT | CASSFGTGGDEAFF
- | - | 14 | TRBJ2-7 | TRBV18 | TGTGCCAGCTCACCTCTTAATTCGGGGACCGAGCAGTACTTC | CASSPLNSGTEQYF
- | TRBD1 | 16 | TRBJ2-2 | TRBV7-6 | TGTGCCAGCGAACTCCAGGGGGCTCGAGGCACCGGGGAGCTGTTTTTT | CASELQGARGTGELFF
- | TRBD2 | 15 | TRBJ2-7 | TRBV6-5 | TGTGCCAGCAGGTTTAGCGGGAGTGGTCCCTACGAGCAGTACTTC | CASRFSGSGPYEQYF
- | - | 14 | TRBJ2-7 | TRBV4-1 | TGCGCCAGCAGCCAAGAGCACAGCAAGTACGAGCAGTACTTC | CASSQEHSKYEQYF
- | - | 12 | TRBJ2-1 | TRBV2 | TGTGCCACCCACAGGGAGGGCAATGAGCAGTTCTTC | CATHREGNEQFF
- | - | 13 | TRBJ1-1 | TRBV7-9 | TGTGCCAGCAGCTTAACCCGGGAAACTGAAGCTTTCTTT | CASSLTRETEAFF
- | TRBD2 | 16 | TRBJ2-1 | TRBV29-1 | TGCAGCTCTCCTGGGATGGCTAGCGGGAGTTTAAATGAGCAGTTCTTC | CSSPGMASGSLNEQFF
- | - | 14 | TRBJ2-1 | TRBV29-1 | TGCAGCGTTGAGGGTAGGGGCGACGCCAATGAGCAGTTCTTC | CSVEGRGDANEQFF
- | - | 15 | TRBJ1-3 | TRBV5-4 | TGTGCCAGCAGCTTGGAAGGGGGCTCTGGAAACACCATATATTTT | CASSLEGGSGNTIYF
- | TRBD2 | 15 | TRBJ2-7 | TRBV27 | TGTGCCAGCAGTTTATCTAGCGGGGGCTCCTACGAGCAGTACTTC | CASSLSSGGSYEQYF
once | TRBD1 | 14 | TRBJ1-4 | TRBV5-5 | TGTGCCAGCAGCTCCGGGACAGGGCCATTTAAACTGTTTTTT | CASSSGTGPFKLFF
- | - | 13 | TRBJ2-2 | TRBV29-1 | TGCAGCGGAAGGGACACCTATAACGGGGAGCTGTTTTTT | CSGRDTYNGELFF
- | TRBD1 | 15 | TRBJ2-1 | TRBV6-6 | TGTGCCAGCAGCACAGCACAGGGGGCGGGCAATGAGCAGTTCTTC | CASSTAQGAGNEQFF
- | - | 13 | TRBJ2-7 | TRBV25-1 | TGTGCCAGCGCAAGACATGAATCGTACGAGCAGTACTTC | CASARHESYEQYF
- | - | 14 | TRBJ1-1 | TRBV2 | TGTGCCAGCAGATTCCAGGCGTTGAACACTGAAGCTTTCTTT | CASRFQALNTEAFF
- | - | 11 | TRBJ1-2 | TRBV6-6 | TGTGCCAGCACTCGACTAGAAGGCTACACCTTC | CASTRLEGYTF
once | - | 16 | TRBJ2-3 | TRBV7-9 | TGTGCCAGCAGCCCCGTTAGGGGGGTTGCCACAGATACGCAGTATTTT | CASSPVRGVATDTQYF
few | TRBD1 | 14 | TRBJ1-1 | TRBV5-6 | TGTGCCAGCAGCACTTCAGGGGGCGGAACTGAAGCTTTCTTT | CASSTSGGGTEAFF
- | - | 14 | TRBJ1-1 | TRBV6-1 | TGTGCCAGCAGTGAGCGGCCAGCCAACACTGAAGCTTTCTTT | CASSERPANTEAFF
- | TRBD2 | 15 | TRBJ2-1 | TRBV6-1 | TGTGCCAGCAGGGGGACTAGCGTAGCCTACAATGAGCAGTTCTTC | CASRGTSVAYNEQFF
- | - | 14 | TRBJ2-7 | TRBV6-4 | TGTGCCAGCAGTTTATTACCGGGAACCTACGAGCAGTACTTC | CASSLLPGTYEQYF
- | TRBD2 | 15 | TRBJ2-7 | TRBV7-8 | TGTGCCAGCAGCTTAGGGACTAGCGCGGTCTCCGAGCAGTACTTC | CASSLGTSAVSEQYF
- | - | 14 | TRBJ1-1 | TRBV10-1 | TGCGCCAGCAGTGAGTCGGGACGAAACACTGAAGCTTTCTTT | CASSESGRNTEAFF
large | - | 13 | TRBJ1-1 | TRBV5-1 | TGCGCCAGCAGCCATATGGAGAACACTGAAGCTTTCTTT | CASSHMENTEAFF